A selection of T cell receptor beta chains follows, all from one sample in a study of cytomegalovirus exposure and HLA in healthy donors. Sequencing was performed with immunoSEQ multiplex PCR; in TCRdb, only in-frame clones are kept and a portion is missing. The sample includes 90,000 to 120,000 clones, about four fifths of them seen just once. The sample consisted of PBMCs. The receptors were sampled from a female donor in good health and CMV-seropositive. Both conserved end residues are part of each CDR3.

V	CDR3
TRBV5-1	CASSLGQNIQYF
TRBV10-3	CAISEGGDTEAFF
TRBV18	CASSPLDTAARELFF
TRBV9	CASSVEGQGLSNTIYF
TRBV7-9	CSSSPEWGRGADEQYF
TRBV18	CASSPVGQDYEQYF
TRBV4-3	CASSSSPTEAFF
TRBV5-1	CASSLGPPGAGGQETQYF
TRBV18	CASSHATRTNEQFF
TRBV5-1	CASSFRKAGGWAGELFF
TRBV18	CASSLGRVGQPQHF
TRBV10-3	CAISEGKAGGYTF
TRBV5-6	CASSSGTTMQYF
TRBV19	CASSFRSGGYTF
TRBV19	CASRSSGPLNQPQHF
TRBV7-2	CASSLVVLAGAEQFF
TRBV9	CASSSRGLAGGKDNEQFF
TRBV9	CASSVGTSGRGAQYF
TRBV5-6	CASSFRGGTEAFF
TRBV6-5	CASSQGGEGGKLFF
TRBV5-4	CASRRPGQNTEAFF
TRBV19	CANSIGGLGNTEAFF